These 27 T cell receptor beta chains were sequenced from one sample in a study of blood T cell repertoires in COVID-19. Sequenced by immunoSEQ multiplex PCR; TCRdb stores in-frame clones only, minus some. The sample records more than 80,000 clones, 90% being singletons. Source material: peripheral blood. These receptor sequences come from a human donor with active COVID-19. The donor label of this sample is uncertain.

The rearrangement uses TRBV28 and TRBJ2-7; 7 bases are a match to TRBD1. The CDR3 spans 18 residues. The J segment lost 0 bases and the V segment lost 5 bases, leaving 16 bases of the junction unmatched. The germline gives CDR1 MDHEN, CDR2 SYDVKM. CDR3 sequence: CASSPSSRTGFDSYEQYF. DNA of the CDR3: TGTGCCAGCAGTCCGTCTTCAAGGACAGGCTTTGACTCCTACGAGCAGTACTTC.

V gene TRBV24-1 combines with J gene TRBJ1-6, with D perhaps matching TRBD1 (5 bases). V lost 3 bases to trimming and J lost 4 bases, with 30 bases between them. The CDR3 is 22 residues long. Germline-derived CDR1 and CDR2 are KGHDR and SFDVKD. The CDR3 protein is CATSDPQAAPAKAPRYNSPLHF. The CDR3 DNA sequence: TGTGCCACCAGTGATCCACAGGCGGCCCCCGCGAAGGCTCCGCGATATAATTCACCCCTCCACTTT.

This clone appeared a single time. CDR3 in amino acids: CASSLVTGQGYEQYF. CDR3 DNA: TGTGCCAGCAGCTTAGTCACTGGACAGGGCTACGAGCAGTACTTC. The V gene is TRBV7-8, the J gene TRBJ2-7, with 8 bases aligning to TRBD1. Germline V gene lookup returns CDR1 SGHVS and CDR2 FQNEAQ. V gave up 1 base and J gave up 3 bases; unmatched junction bases: 5. There are 15 residues in the CDR3.

The chain combines TRBV7-9 with TRBJ1-1; no definite D call. From germline, CDR1 is SEHNR and CDR2 FQNEAQ (reference sequence). V gave up 1 base and J gave up 3 bases, with 12 bases separating them. The CDR3 covers 15 residues. The DNA of the CDR3 is TGTGCCAGCAGCTTAGAGGGCGGGCGGGACACTGAAGCTTTCTTT. It translates to CASSLEGGRDTEAFF.

This chain connects TRBV27 to TRBJ2-7; TRBD1 agrees at 9 bases. The CDR3 is 15 amino acids. V shed 2 bases and J 3 bases; nucleotides not matched to a gene: 5. Germline V gives CDR1 MNHEY, CDR2 SMNVEV (reference sequence). Here the CDR3 DNA reads TGTGCCAGCAGTTTAGGGACAGGGCTATTCTACGAGCAGTACTTC. Translating it yields CASSLGTGLFYEQYF.

The count of this clone is one. The chain couples TRBV28 to TRBJ2-3; 8 nucleotides line up with TRBD2. Trimming took 6 bases from V and 3 from J; bases not matched to a gene: 8. The CDR3 totals 15 residues. Germline lookup yields CDR1 MDHEN and CDR2 SYDVKM. The CDR3 DNA sequence: TGTGCCAGCAGACCGGGGGGGGAGGGGACAGATACGCAGTATTTT. Its protein product is CASRPGGEGTDTQYF.

The V gene is TRBV27, the J gene TRBJ1-1; D is unclear. Germline CDR1 is MNHEY and CDR2 is SMNVEV (reference sequence). The CDR3 has 14 residues. V was cut by 2 bases and J by 6 bases, with 13 bases left in between. The CDR3 spells CASSLHGNKAEAFF. CDR3 sequence (DNA): TGTGCCAGCAGTTTACACGGGAATAAGGCTGAAGCTTTCTTT.

A single count supports this clone. The chain joins TRBV9 to TRBJ2-7; unclear D gene. Deletions cut 2 bases from V and 7 bases from J, with 13 bases between. In germline, CDR1 is SGDLS, CDR2 YYNGEE. This CDR3 comprises 13 residues. In DNA, the CDR3 is TGTGCCAGCAGCGTTGACCCGGGTAAGGAGCAGTACTTC. Residues: CASSVDPGKEQYF. Full variable domain (rest looked up from reference TRBV9 and TRBJ2-7): DSGVTQTPKHLITATGQRVTLRCSPRSGDLSVYWYQQSLDQGLQFLIQYYNGEERAKGNILERFSAQQFPDLHSELNLSSLELGDSALYFCASSVDPGKEQYFGPGTRLTVT.

This chain connects TRBV20-1 to TRBJ2-7; D might be TRBD2 (6 bases). V lost 8 bases to trimming and J lost 4 bases, with 18 bases between them. CDR3 length: 13 residues. The V gene's germline CDR1 is DFQATT and CDR2 SNEGSKA (reference sequence). The CDR3 DNA sequence: TGCAGTCCCAGTGGGGCAGGGAGGTACGAGCAGTACTTC. This encodes CSPSGAGRYEQYF.

A word on this clone: Other nucleotide sequences in the sample specify the same CDR3. V is TRBV6-4 and J is TRBJ2-3; 12 bases map to TRBD2. Germline lookup yields CDR1 MRHNA and CDR2 SNTAGT. V was clipped by 6 bases and J by 3 bases; unmatched bases: 4. The CDR3 sequence is 15 residues long. CDR3 protein: CASSATSGGTDTQYF. The DNA for the CDR3 is TGTGCCAGCAGCGCGACTAGCGGGGGTACAGATACGCAGTATTTT.

This chain connects TRBV6-5 to TRBJ1-1, with 8 bases aligning to TRBD1. The CDR3 is 13 residues long. The germline V gene has CDR1 MNHEY and CDR2 SVGAGI. With V trimmed by 6 bases and J by 5 bases, 5 bases remained unmatched. Here the CDR3 DNA reads TGTGCCAGCAGAGCAGGGGGCGGGACTGAAGCTTTCTTT. This codes for CASRAGGGTEAFF.

This chain joins TRBV2 and TRBJ2-7, with a weak D call TRBD1 (6 bases). The V end lost 4 bases, the J end lost 5 bases, and 12 bases lay between the germline ends. Per the germline V gene, CDR1 is SNHLY and CDR2 is FYNNEI. This CDR3 contains 13 residues. The chain's CDR3 is CASSGFRGHEQYF. As DNA, the CDR3 is TGTGCCAGCAGTGGTTTCAGGGGCCACGAGCAGTACTTC.

V and J are TRBV14 and TRBJ2-3; 10 bases align to TRBD1. After removal of 1 base from V and 4 bases from J, the junction contained 5 bases not matched to a gene. This CDR3 has 16 residues. In germline, CDR1 is SGHDN, CDR2 FVKESK. The chain's CDR3 is CASSQVGTGVADTQYF. CDR3 nucleotides: TGTGCCAGCAGCCAAGTCGGGACAGGGGTGGCAGATACGCAGTATTTT.

This chain joins TRBV7-3 and TRBJ2-2; TRBD1 matches at 10 bases. Per germline, CDR1 SGHTA and CDR2 FQGTGA. The CDR3 is 17 amino acids. With V trimmed by 2 bases and J by 7 bases, 10 bases remained unmatched. In DNA form, the CDR3 reads TGTGCCAGCAGCTTATCGGACAGGGGGTCCCGGGGCGGGGAGCTGTTTTTT. Protein: CASSLSDRGSRGGELFF.

The chain recombines TRBV28 with TRBJ1-2; D unresolved. This CDR3 comprises 13 residues. The ends were cut back, 7 bases at V and 4 bases at J, with 13 bases in the middle. In germline, CDR1 is MDHEN, CDR2 SYDVKM. CDR3 sequence: CASTSGFLYGYTF. CDR3 nucleotides: TGTGCCAGCACCTCCGGGTTCCTCTATGGCTACACCTTC.

V is TRBV7-3 and J is TRBJ2-3; perhaps TRBD1 as D (5 bases). The CDR3 loop spans 14 amino acids. CDR1 and CDR2 (germline): SGHTA, FQGTGA. V was trimmed by 4 bases and J by 1 base, leaving 9 bases between them. CDR3 protein: CASSWGRGTDTQYF. The DNA for the CDR3 is TGTGCCAGCAGCTGGGGCAGGGGCACAGATACGCAGTATTTT.

A few counts support this clone. J is TRBJ1-5 and V is TRBV7-9; 9 bases fit TRBD1. The J segment lost 2 bases and the V segment lost 5 bases, leaving 10 bases of the junction unmatched. CDR1 SEHNR and CDR2 FQNEAQ come from the germline V gene (reference sequence). There are 17 residues in the CDR3. As DNA, the CDR3 is TGTGCCAGCAGCACCCTACAGGGACAGGGCGGCAATCAGCCCCAGCATTTT. As protein: CASSTLQGQGGNQPQHF.

The chain uses TRBV19 and TRBJ1-1, with 8 positions matching TRBD1. From germline, CDR1 is LNHDA and CDR2 SQIVND (reference sequence). There are 16 residues in the CDR3. V lost 6 bases to trimming and J lost 2 bases; unmatched junction nucleotides: 11. The CDR3 protein is CASSDGQGPLNTEAFF. CDR3 sequence (DNA): TGTGCCAGTAGCGACGGACAGGGACCCCTAAACACTGAAGCTTTCTTT.

This rearrangement joins TRBV7-2 to TRBJ2-1; D might be TRBD1 (6 bases). The V end was cut by 5 bases, the J end by 10 bases, with 12 bases between. Germline-derived CDR1 and CDR2 are SGHTA and FQGNSA. This CDR3 is built from 12 residues. CDR3 in amino acids: CASSGQQWEQFF. The DNA for the CDR3 is TGTGCCAGCAGCGGACAGCAATGGGAGCAGTTCTTC.

The chain employs TRBV7-6 and TRBJ2-5; D uncertain. Trimming removed 6 bases from V and 5 bases from J, with 22 bases in between. CDR3 length: 16 residues. In germline, CDR1 is SGHVS, CDR2 FNYEAQ. In DNA, the CDR3 is TGTGCCAGCAGTCATCCTGGCCGCCGTCGTGTGGAGACCCAGTACTTC. Its protein is CASSHPGRRRVETQYF. The complete variable domain, with remaining parts taken from reference TRBV7-6 and TRBJ2-5, reads GAGVSQSPRYKVTKRGQDVALRCDPISGHVSLYWYRQALGQGPEFLTYFNYEAQQDKSGLPNDRFSAERPEGSISTLTIQRTEQRDSAMYRCASSHPGRRRVETQYFGPGTRLLVL.

V usage is TRBV7-2 and J usage is TRBJ1-6, with D possibly matching TRBD1 (5 bases). Germline lookup yields CDR1 SGHTA and CDR2 FQGNSA. This CDR3 is built from 13 residues. Trimming stripped 6 bases from V and 9 bases from J, with 12 bases between. CDR3 loop: CASRAGSASPLHF. The DNA for the CDR3 is TGTGCCAGCAGGGCAGGGTCCGCTTCACCCCTCCACTTT.

V usage is TRBV9 and J usage is TRBJ1-1; unclear D gene. CDR1 is SGDLS, CDR2 YYNGEE, per germline. The CDR3 totals 13 residues. Trimming pared 1 base from V and 1 base from J, leaving 5 bases between. The CDR3 sequence is CASSVSPNTEAFF. In DNA, the CDR3 is TGTGCCAGCAGCGTAAGCCCGAACACTGAAGCTTTCTTT. The entire variable domain, with the rest obtained from reference TRBV9 and TRBJ1-1, is as follows: DSGVTQTPKHLITATGQRVTLRCSPRSGDLSVYWYQQSLDQGLQFLIQYYNGEERAKGNILERFSAQQFPDLHSELNLSSLELGDSALYFCASSVSPNTEAFFGQGTRLTVV.

The V and J genes are TRBV7-2 and TRBJ2-7; D might be TRBD2 (7 bases). CDR1 SGHTA and CDR2 FQGNSA come from the germline V gene. The CDR3 runs to 17 residues. The V and J ends lost 5 bases and 3 bases respectively, with 23 bases between them. The CDR3 reads CASSLKGGQGVFYEQYF. CDR3 coding DNA: TGTGCCAGCAGCCTCAAGGGGGGGCAGGGAGTATTCTACGAGCAGTACTTC.

The V call is TRBV10-1, the J call TRBJ1-3; TRBD1 matches at 7 bases. J was trimmed by 0 bases and V by 9 bases; bases with no gene match: 5. Per germline, CDR1 WNHNN and CDR2 SYGVQD (reference sequence). The CDR3 sequence is 14 residues long. CDR3 sequence (DNA): TGCGCCAGACTACAGGGGTGCTCTGGAAACACCATATATTTT. Its protein product is CARLQGCSGNTIYF.

V gene TRBV3-1 (or the pseudogene TRBV3-2) combines with J gene TRBJ2-1, with D tentatively TRBD2 (6 bases). The V end lost 0 bases, the J end lost 8 bases, and 14 bases lay between the germline ends. The CDR3 extends over 15 amino acids. CDR1 LGHDT and CDR2 YNNKEL come from the germline V gene (reference sequence). The CDR3 sequence is CASSQDSGYDYEQFF. The CDR3 nucleotides read TGTGCCAGCAGCCAAGATAGCGGTTATGATTATGAGCAGTTCTTC.

This clone was detected many times. The genes are TRBV7-2 and TRBJ2-1, with D maybe TRBD1 (7 bases). CDR3 length equals 14 residues. Trimming removed 1 base from V and 9 bases from J, with 13 bases in between. Germline loops: CDR1 SGHTA, CDR2 FQGNSA. The CDR3 loop is CASSLGGQGGEQFF. In DNA form, the CDR3 reads TGTGCCAGCAGCTTAGGGGGCCAGGGGGGTGAGCAGTTCTTC.

The rearrangement uses TRBV19 and TRBJ2-2, with a possible D match to TRBD2 (7 bases). This CDR3 has 14 residues. From germline, CDR1 is LNHDA and CDR2 SQIVND (reference sequence). Trimming removed 0 bases at V and 6 bases at J, with 8 bases between. CDR3 region: CASSIDGGPGELFF. The CDR3 region has the DNA TGTGCCAGTAGTATAGACGGGGGGCCCGGGGAGCTGTTTTTT.